The subject of this entry is one T cell receptor (beta chain). These data come from a study of blood T cell repertoires in COVID-19. Across the whole study: Both acute and convalescent COVID-19 samples were obtained from the United States, Italy and Spain.

Seattle's enrolled individuals joined amid active infection and were then monitored longitudinally. TCRdb keeps only in-frame clones here, not all; method: immunoSEQ multiplex PCR. The sample includes tens of thousands of clones, around 90% of them seen just once. Germline V gives CDR1 LNHDA, CDR2 SQIVND (reference sequence). The CDR3 sequence is 17 residues long. V lost 5 bases, J lost 1 base, and 20 bases lay in between. V usage is TRBV19 and J usage is TRBJ1-1, with no clear D. The sequence derives from a man aged 45 to 65 with COVID-19, enrolled during active disease. The sample comprised peripheral blood. CDR3: CASSPSAGSLKNTEAFF. The CDR3 DNA reads TGTGCCAGTAGTCCCAGCGCCGGGAGCTTAAAGAACACTGAAGCTTTCTTT.